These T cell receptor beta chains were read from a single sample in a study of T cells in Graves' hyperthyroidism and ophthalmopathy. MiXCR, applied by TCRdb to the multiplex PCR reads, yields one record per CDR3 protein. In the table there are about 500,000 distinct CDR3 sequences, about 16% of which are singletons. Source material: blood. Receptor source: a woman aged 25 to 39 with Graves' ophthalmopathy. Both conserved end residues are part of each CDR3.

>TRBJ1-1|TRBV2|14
CASKGTGADTGAFF
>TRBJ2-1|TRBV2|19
CASSEPKVAGGGNYNEQFF
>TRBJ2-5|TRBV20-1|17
CSATRYSSGRASETQYF
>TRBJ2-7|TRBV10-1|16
CASSELVGQGSYEQYF
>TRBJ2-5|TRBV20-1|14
CSAESGRAVGTQYF
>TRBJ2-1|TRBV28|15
CASSLGSSGNNEQFF
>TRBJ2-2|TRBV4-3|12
CASSQVNGELFF
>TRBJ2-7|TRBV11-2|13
CASRRVLSYEQYF
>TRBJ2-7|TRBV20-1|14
CSAWDRGSSYEQYF
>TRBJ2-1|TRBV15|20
CATSRDGRDSPFKFTYEQFF
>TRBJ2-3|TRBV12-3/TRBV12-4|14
CASSPGASTDTQYF
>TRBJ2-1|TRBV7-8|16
CASSQIGQGAEYEQFF
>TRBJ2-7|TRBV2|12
CVSKGQSYEQYF
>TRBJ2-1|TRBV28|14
CASSFSGGETGQFF
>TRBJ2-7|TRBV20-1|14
CSARRADRPYEQYF
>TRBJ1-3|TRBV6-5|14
CASILGNSGNTIYF
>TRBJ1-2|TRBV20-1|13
CTAKDRGQDGYTF
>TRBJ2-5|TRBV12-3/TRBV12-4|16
CASSRGLAGGRETQYF
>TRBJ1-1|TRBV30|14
CAWSEGLQNTEAFF
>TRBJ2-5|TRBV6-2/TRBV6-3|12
CASSYTRQGLYF
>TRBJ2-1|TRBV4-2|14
CASSPSTVEIEQFF
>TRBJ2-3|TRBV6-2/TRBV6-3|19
CASRTDFWDLAENTDTQYF
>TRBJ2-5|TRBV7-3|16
CASSPKPRGDQETQYF
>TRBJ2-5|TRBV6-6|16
CASSYSGQGLQETQYF
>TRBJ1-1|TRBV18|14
CASSPLQGGTEAFF
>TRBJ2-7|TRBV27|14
CASSFKGVFGEQYF
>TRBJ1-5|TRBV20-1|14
CSGIRTGGNQPQHF
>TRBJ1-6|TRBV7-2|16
CASRPGTGAIHSPLHF
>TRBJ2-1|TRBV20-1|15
CSARAPSGSYNEQFF
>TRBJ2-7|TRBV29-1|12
CSVGETGGEQYF
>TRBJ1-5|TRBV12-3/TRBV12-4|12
CASSERGQPQHF
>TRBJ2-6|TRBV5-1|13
CASMEAGANVLTF
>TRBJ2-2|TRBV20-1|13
CSAVAGYTGELFF
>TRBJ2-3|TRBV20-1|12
CSSFAEADTQYF
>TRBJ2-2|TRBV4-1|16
CASSLGRLGDTGELFF
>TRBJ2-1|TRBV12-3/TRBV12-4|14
CASSRSGGIDEQFF
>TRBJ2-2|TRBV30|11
CAWKLAEELFF
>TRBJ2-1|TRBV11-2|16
CASSLAAGHSYNEQFF
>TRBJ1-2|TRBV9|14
CATTPQWSNYGYTF
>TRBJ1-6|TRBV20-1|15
CSAIFSGTSNSPLHF